This TCR beta chain was sequenced in a study of blood T cell repertoires in COVID-19. The overall study: COVID-19 samples from acute and convalescent phases originated in the United States, Italy and Spain.

The CDR3 sequence is 15 residues long. The V gene's germline CDR1 is MDHEN and CDR2 SYDVKM. V was trimmed by 1 base and J by 0 bases, leaving 8 bases between them. In the original workflow: It was from reference gene primer amplification that nucleated cell counts were estimated. Method: immunoSEQ multiplex PCR; TCRdb's copy keeps in-frame clones and lacks some. That table is the source of V, J and clone size, and D and trimming were worked out from the DNA. The data show about 400,000 clones, about 85% seen once. Allocation to cohorts depended on clinical history reported by the participants. The material sequenced was PBMCs or T cells enriched from blood (not recorded which). This TCR was sampled from a woman younger than 30 with acute COVID-19. The rearrangement uses TRBV28 and TRBJ2-3; no clear D gene. CDR3 sequence: CASSLSSFSTDTQYF. The CDR3 coding sequence is TGTGCCAGCAGTTTATCCAGTTTTAGCACAGATACGCAGTATTTT.